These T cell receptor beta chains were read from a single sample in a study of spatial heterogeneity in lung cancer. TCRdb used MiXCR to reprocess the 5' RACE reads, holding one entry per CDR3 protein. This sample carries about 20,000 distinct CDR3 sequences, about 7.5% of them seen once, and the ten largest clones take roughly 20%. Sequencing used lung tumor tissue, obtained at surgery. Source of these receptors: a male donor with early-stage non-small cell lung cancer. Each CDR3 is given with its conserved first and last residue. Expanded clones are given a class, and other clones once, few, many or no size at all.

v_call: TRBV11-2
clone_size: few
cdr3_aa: CASSSIAFVYEQFF

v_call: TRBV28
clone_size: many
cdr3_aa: CASSFFWTQDGYTF

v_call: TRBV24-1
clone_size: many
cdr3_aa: CATSDASQPQHF

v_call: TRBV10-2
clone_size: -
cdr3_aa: CASIENAGAKNIQYF

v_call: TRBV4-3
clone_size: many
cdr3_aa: CASSQDSLLGGNSNQPQHF

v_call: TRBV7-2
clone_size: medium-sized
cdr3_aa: CASSLVADEAFF

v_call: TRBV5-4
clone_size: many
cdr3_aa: CASSLDRTNSYNEQFF

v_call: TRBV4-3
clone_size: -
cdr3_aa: CASSQERGLTDTQYF

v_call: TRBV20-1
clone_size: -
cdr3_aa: CSAYNGLQETQYF

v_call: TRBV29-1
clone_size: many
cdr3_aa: CSVRTDYNEQFF

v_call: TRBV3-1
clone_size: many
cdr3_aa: CASCKGTGTYEQYF

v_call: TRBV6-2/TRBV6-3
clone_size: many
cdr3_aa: CASSYGRTETQYF

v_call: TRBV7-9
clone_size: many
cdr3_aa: CASSQAGNQDTIYF

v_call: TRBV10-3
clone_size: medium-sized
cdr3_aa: CAISESLGNYGYTF

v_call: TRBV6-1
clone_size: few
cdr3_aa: CASIGRGRGYEQYF

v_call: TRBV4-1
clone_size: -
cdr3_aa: CASSHSDGSNQPQHF

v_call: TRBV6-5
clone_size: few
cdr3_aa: CASSYLSTGEQFF

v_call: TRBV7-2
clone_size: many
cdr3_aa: CASSGQGNHYGYTF

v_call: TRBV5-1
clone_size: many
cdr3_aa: CASSPGQDYGYTF

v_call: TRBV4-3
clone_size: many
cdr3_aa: CASSQDPSSYEQYF

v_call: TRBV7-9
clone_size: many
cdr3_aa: CASSLGTSTEAFF

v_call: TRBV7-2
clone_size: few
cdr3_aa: CASKSGGYNEQFF

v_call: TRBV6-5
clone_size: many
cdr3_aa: CASSYSVGEAFF

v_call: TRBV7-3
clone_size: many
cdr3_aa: CASSAPGVGTGELFF

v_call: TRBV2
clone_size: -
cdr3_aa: CASRLRDYTGELFF

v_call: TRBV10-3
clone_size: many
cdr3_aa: CATENRGANPYEQYF

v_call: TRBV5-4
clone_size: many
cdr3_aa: CASSLAGGLGLF

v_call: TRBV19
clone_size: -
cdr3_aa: CASRIWAGLPGRPQHF

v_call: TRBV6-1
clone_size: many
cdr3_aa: CASSTLTEAFF

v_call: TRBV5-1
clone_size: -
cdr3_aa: CASSLGTAGFGSPLHF

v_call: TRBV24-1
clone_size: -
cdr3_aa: CATSADGRLGKPQHF

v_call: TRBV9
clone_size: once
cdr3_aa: CASSVVPGYSGANVLTF

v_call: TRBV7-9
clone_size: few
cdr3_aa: CASSSQGEQFF

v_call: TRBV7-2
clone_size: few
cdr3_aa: CASSLGRDQPQHF

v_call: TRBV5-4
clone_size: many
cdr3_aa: CASSLDSRNNEQFF

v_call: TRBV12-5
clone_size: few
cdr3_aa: CASGLTPPGTSGGDNTQYF

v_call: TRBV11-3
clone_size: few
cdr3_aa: CASSLAGTGVDTQYF

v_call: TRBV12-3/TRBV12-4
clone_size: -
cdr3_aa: CASSAHPGDPSPLNF

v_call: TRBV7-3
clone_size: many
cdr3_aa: CASSLGSWDEQFF

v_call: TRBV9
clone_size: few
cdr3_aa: CASSVGPDSPLHF

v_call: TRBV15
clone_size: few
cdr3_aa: CATSPRARDNEQFF

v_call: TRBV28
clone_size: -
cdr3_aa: CASGIRTGRNSPLHF

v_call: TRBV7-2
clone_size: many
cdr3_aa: CASSVSGTGFNEQFF

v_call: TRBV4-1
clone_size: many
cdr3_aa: CASSPLAGAETQYF

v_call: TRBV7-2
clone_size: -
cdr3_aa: CASSLASTSLETQYF

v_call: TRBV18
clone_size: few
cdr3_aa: CASSPPGWFTDTQYF

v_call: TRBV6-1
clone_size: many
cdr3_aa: CASSGMGQLMLANIQYF

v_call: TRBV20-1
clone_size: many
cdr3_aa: CSAWSGETGELFF

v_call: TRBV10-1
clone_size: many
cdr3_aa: CASRYRQVEAFF

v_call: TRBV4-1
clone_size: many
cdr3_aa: CASSQEGNEQYF

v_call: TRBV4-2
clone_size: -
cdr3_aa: CASSQDRRYEQYF

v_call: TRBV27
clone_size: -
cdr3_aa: CASSPNYRGVNYGYTF

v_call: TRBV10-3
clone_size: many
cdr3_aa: CAISLGGYDTQYF

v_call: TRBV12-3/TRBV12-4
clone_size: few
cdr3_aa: CASSLWLAGATDTQYF

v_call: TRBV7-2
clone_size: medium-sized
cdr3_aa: CASSLDRASGELFF

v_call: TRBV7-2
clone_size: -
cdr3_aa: CASSRGLVDADTQYF

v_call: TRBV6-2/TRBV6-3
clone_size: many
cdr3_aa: CASSYLGVATDTQYF

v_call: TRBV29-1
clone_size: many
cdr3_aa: CSVSRDSWREQYF